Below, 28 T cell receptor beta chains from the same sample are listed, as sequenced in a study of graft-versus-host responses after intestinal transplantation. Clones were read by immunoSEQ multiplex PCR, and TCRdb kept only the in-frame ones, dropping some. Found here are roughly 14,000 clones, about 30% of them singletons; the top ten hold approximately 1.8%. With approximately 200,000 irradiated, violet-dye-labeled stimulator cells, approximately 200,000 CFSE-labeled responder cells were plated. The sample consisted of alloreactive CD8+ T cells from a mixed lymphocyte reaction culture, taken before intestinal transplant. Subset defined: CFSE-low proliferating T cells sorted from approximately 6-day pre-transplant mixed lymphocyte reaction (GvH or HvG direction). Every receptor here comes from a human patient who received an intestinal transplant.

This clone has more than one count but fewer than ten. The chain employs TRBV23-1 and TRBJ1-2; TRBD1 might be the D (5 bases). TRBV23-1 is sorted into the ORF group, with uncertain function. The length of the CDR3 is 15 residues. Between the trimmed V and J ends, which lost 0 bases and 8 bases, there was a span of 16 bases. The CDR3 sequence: CASSQSGRIRGGYTF. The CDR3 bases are TGCGCCAGCAGTCAATCGGGGCGGATAAGGGGAGGCTACACCTTC.

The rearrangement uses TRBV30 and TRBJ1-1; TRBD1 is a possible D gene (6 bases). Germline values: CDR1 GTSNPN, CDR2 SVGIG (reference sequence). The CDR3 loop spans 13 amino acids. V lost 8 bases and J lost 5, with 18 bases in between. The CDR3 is CATRLGAGTEAFF. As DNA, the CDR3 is TGTGCCACCCGTCTGGGGGCAGGAACTGAAGCTTTCTTT.

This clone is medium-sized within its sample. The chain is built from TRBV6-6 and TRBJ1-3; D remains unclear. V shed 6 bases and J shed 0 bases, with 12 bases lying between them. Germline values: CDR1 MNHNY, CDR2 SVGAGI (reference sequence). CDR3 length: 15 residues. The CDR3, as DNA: TGTGCCAGCAGCCCCATCCAGGTCTCTGGAAACACCATATATTTT. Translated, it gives CASSPIQVSGNTIYF.

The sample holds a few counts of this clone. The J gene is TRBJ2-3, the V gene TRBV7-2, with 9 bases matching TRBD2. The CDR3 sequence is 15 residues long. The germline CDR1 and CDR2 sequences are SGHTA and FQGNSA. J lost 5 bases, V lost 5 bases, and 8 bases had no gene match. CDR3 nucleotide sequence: TGTGCCAGCAGCCAAAGCGGGGGGCCGGGAGATACGCAGTATTTT. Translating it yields CASSQSGGPGDTQYF. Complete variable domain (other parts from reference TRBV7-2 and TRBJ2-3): GAGVSQSPSNKVTEKGKDVELRCDPISGHTALYWYRQSLGQGLEFLIYFQGNSAPDKSGLPSDRFSAERTGGSVSTLTIQRTQQEDSAVYLCASSQSGGPGDTQYFGPGTRLTVL.

The CDR3 reads CASSSLPGQDLNTEAFF. In nucleotides, the CDR3 is TGTGCCAGCAGCTCTCTCCCGGGACAGGATTTGAACACTGAAGCTTTCTTT. The genes are TRBV11-3 and TRBJ1-1; TRBD1 matches 8 bases. This CDR3 spans 17 amino acids. Trimming took 4 bases from V and 0 from J; bases not matched to a gene: 10. Germline V gene data show CDR1 as SGHNT and CDR2 as YENEEA.

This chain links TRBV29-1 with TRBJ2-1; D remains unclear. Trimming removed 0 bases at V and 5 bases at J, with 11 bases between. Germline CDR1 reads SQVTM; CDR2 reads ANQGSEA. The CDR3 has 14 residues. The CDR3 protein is CSVEEGLGDNEQFF. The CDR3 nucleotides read TGCAGCGTTGAAGAGGGTTTAGGAGACAATGAGCAGTTCTTC.

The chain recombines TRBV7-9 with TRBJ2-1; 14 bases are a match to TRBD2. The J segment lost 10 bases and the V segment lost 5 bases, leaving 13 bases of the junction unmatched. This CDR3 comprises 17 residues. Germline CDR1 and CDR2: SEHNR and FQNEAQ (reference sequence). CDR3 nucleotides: TGTGCCAGCAGCGGCGGGACTAGCGGGGGCCTCCTCTGGGAGCAGTTCTTC. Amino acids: CASSGGTSGGLLWEQFF.

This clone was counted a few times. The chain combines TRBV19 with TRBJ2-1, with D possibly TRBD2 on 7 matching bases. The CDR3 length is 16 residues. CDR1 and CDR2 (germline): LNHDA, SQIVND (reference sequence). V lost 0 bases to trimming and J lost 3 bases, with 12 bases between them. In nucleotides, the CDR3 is TGTGCCAGTAGTATAGAGGCGGGGGCCTACTACAATGAGCAGTTCTTC. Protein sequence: CASSIEAGAYYNEQFF.

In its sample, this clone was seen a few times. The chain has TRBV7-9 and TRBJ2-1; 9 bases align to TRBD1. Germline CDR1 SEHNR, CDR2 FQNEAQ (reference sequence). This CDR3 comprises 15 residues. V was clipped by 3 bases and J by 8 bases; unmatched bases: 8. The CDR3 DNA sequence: TGTGCCAGCAGCTTCCCGGGACAGGGAATCCATGAGCAGTTCTTC. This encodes CASSFPGQGIHEQFF. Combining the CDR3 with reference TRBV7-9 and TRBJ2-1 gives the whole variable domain DTGVSQNPRHKITKRGQNVTFRCDPISEHNRLYWYRQTLGQGPEFLTYFQNEAQLEKSRLLSDRFSAERPKGSFSTLEIQRTEQGDSAMYLCASSFPGQGIHEQFFGPGTRLTVL.

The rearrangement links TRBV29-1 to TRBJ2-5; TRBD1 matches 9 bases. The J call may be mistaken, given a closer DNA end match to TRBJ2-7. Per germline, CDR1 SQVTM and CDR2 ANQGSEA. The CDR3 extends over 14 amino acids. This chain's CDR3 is CSVEGQGEVYEQYF. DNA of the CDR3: TGCAGCGTGGAGGGACAGGGAGAAGTCTACGAGCAGTACTTC.

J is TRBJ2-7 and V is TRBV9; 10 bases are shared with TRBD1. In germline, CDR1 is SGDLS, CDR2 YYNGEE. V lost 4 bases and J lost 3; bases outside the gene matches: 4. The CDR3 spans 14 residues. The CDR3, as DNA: TGTGCCAGCAGCCCCCGGACAGGGGGCTACGAGCAGTACTTC. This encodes CASSPRTGGYEQYF.

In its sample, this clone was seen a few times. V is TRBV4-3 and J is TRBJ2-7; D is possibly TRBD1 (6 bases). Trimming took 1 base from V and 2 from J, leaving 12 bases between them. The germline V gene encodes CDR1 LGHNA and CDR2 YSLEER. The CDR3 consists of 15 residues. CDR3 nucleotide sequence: TGCGCCAGCAGCCAAGGGGCGGCAGGGGCCTACGAGCAGTACTTC. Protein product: CASSQGAAGAYEQYF.

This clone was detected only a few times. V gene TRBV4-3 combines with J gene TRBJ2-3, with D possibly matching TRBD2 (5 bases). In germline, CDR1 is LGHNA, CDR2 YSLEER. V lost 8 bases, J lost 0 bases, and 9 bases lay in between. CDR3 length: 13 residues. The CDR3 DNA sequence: TGCGCCAGCGGCCGAGGGAGCACAGATACGCAGTATTTT. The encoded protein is CASGRGSTDTQYF.

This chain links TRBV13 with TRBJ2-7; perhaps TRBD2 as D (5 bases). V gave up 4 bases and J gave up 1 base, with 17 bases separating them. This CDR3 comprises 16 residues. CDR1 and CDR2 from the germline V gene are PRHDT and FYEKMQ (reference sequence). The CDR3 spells CASSSDYLGSSYEQYF. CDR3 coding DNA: TGTGCCAGCAGCTCAGACTACTTGGGGTCTTCCTACGAGCAGTACTTC. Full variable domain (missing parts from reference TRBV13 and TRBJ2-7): AAGVIQSPRHLIKEKRETATLKCYPIPRHDTVYWYQQGPGQDPQFLISFYEKMQSDKGSIPDRFSAQQFSDYHSELNMSSLELGDSALYFCASSSDYLGSSYEQYFGPGTRLTVT.

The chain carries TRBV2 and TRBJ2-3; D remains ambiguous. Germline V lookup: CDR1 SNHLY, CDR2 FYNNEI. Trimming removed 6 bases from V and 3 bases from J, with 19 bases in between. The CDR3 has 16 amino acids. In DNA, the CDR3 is TGTGCCAGCAGAAGGTCTGCAGAGGTCTATACAGATACGCAGTATTTT. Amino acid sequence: CASRRSAEVYTDTQYF.

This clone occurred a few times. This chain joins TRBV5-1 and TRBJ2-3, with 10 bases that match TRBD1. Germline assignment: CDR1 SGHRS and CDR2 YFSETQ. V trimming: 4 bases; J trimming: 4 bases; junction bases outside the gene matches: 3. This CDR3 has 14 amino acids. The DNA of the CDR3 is TGCGCCAGCAGCGTAGGGACAGGGGCAGATACGCAGTATTTT. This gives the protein CASSVGTGADTQYF.

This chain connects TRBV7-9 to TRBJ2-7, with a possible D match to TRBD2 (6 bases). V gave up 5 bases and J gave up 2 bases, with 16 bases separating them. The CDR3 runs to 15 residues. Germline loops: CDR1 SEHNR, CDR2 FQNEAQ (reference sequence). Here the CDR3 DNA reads TGTGCCAGCAGCCCCTGGACGGGGGTGCCCTACGAGCAGTACTTC. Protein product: CASSPWTGVPYEQYF.

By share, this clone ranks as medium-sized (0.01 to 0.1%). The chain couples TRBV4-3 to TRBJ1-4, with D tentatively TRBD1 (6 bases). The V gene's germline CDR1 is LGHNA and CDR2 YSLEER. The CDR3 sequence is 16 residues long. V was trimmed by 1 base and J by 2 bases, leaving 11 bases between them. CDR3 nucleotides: TGCGCCAGCAGCCAAGGAACAGGGACCACTAATGAAAAACTGTTTTTT. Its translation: CASSQGTGTTNEKLFF.

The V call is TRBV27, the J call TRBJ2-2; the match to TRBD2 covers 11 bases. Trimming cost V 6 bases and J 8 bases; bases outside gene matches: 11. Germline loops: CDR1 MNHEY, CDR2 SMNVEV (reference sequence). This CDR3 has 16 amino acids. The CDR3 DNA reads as TGTGCCAGCAGCCCCGGGACTAGCGGCGTATCGGGGGAGCTGTTTTTT. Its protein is CASSPGTSGVSGELFF.

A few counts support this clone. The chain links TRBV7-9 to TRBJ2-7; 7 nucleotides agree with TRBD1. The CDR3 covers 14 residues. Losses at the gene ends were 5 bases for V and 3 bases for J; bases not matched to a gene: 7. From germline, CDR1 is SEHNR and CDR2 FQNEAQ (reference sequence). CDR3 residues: CASSPWDRNYEQYF. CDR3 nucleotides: TGTGCCAGCAGCCCCTGGGACAGAAACTACGAGCAGTACTTC.

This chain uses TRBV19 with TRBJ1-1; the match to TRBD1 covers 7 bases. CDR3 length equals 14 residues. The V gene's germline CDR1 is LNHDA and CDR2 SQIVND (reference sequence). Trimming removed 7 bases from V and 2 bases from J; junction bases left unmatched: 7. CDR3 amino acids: CASTMTGINTEAFF. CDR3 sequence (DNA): TGTGCCAGTACCATGACAGGGATCAACACTGAAGCTTTCTTT.

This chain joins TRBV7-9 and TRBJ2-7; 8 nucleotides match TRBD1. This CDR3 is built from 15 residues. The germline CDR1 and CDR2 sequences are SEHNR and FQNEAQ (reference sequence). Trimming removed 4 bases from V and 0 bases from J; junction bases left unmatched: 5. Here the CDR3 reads CASSSLGQDSYEQYF. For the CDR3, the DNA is TGTGCCAGCAGCTCCCTGGGACAGGACTCCTACGAGCAGTACTTC.

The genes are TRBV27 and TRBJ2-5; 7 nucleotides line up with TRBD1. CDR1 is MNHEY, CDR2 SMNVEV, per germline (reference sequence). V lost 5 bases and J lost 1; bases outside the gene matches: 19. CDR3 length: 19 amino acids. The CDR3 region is CASSLIPPATGPSQETQYF. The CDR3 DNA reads TGTGCCAGCAGTCTTATACCACCTGCGACAGGGCCCAGCCAAGAGACCCAGTACTTC.

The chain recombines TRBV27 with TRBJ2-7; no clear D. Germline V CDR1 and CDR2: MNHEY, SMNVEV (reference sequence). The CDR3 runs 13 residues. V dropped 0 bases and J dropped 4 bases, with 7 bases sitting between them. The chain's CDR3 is CASSLSAEYEQYF. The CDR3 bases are TGTGCCAGCAGTTTATCTGCCGAGTACGAGCAGTACTTC.

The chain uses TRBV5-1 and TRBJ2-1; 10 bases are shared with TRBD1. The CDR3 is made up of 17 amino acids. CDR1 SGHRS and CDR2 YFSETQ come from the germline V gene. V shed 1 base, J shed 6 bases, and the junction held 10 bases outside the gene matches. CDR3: CASSLPGTGDPSNEQFF. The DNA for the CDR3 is TGCGCCAGCAGCTTGCCCGGGACAGGGGATCCCAGCAATGAGCAGTTCTTC.

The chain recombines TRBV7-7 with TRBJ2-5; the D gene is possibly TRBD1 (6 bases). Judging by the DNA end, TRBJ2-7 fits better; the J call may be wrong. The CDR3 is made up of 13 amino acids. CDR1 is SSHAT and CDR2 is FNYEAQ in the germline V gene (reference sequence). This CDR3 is CASSLRQEYEQYF. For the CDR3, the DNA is TGTGCCAGCAGCCTGAGACAGGAGTACGAGCAGTACTTC.

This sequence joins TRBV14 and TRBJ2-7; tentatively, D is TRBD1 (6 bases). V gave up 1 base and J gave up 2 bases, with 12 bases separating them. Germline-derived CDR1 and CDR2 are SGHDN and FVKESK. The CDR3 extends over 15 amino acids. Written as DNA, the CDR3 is TGTGCCAGCAGCCAAGGACCTAGGGGGACCTACGAGCAGTACTTC. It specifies CASSQGPRGTYEQYF.

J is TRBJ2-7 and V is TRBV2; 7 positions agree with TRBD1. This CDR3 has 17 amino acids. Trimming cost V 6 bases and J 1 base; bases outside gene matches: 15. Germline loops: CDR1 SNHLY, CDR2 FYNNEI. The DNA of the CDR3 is TGTGCCAGCAGCGGGACAGCGGAATACCCTGTTTCCTACGAGCAGTACTTC. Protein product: CASSGTAEYPVSYEQYF.